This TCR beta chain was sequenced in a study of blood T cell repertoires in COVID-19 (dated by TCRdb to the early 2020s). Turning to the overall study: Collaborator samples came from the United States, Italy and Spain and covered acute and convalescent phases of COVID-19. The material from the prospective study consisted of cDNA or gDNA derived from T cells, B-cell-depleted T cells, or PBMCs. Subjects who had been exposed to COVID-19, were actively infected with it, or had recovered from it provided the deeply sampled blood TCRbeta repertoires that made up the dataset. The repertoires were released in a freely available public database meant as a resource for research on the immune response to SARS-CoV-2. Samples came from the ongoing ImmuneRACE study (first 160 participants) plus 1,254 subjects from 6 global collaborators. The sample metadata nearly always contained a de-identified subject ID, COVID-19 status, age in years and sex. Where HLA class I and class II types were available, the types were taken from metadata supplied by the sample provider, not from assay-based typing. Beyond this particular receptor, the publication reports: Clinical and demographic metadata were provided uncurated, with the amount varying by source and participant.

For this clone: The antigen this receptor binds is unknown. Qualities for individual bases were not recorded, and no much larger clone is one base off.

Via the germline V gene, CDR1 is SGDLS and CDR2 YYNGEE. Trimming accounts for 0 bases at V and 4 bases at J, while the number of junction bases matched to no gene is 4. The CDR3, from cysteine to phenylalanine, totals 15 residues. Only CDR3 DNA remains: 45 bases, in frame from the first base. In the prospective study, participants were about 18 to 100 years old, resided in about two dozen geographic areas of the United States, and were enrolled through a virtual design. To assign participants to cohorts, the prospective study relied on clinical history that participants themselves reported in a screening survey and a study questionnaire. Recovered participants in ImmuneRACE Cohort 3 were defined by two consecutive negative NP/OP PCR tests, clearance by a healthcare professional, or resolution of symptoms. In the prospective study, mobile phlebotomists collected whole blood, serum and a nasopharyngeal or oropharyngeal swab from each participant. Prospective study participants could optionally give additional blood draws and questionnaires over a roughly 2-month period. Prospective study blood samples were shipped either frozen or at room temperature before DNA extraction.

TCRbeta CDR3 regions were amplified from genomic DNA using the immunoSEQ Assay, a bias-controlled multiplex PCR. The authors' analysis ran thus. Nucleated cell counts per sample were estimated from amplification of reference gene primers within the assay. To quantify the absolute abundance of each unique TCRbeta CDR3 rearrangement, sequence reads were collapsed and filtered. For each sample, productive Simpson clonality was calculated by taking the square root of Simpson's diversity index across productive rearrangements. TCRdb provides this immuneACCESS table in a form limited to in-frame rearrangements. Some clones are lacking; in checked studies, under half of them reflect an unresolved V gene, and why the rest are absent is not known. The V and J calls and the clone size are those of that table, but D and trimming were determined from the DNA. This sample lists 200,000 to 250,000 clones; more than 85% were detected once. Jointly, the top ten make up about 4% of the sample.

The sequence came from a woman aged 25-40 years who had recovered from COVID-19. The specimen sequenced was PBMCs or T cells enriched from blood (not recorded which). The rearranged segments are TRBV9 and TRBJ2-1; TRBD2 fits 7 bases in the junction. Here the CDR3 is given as CASSVEREFYNEQFF. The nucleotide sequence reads TGTGCCAGCAGCGTAGAGCGGGAATTTTACAATGAGCAGTTCTTC.